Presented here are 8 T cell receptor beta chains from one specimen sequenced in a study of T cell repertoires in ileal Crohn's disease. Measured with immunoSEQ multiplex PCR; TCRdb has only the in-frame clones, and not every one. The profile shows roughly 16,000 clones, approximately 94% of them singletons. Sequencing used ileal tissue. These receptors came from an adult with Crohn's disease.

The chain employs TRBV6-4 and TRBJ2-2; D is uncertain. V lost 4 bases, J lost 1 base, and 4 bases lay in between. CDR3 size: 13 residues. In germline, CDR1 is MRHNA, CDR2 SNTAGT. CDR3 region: CASSAMNTGELFF. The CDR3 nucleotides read TGTGCCAGCAGTGCCATGAACACCGGGGAGCTGTTTTTT.

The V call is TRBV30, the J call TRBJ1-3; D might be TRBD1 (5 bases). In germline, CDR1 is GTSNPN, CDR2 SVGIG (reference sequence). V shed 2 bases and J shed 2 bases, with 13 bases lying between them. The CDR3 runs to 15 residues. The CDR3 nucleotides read TGTGCCTGGAGTAATTCAAAGGGGACTGGAAACACCATATATTTT. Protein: CAWSNSKGTGNTIYF.

In DNA, the CDR3 is TGTGCCAGCAGCATGACTAGCGGGGATGCCGAAGATACGCAGTATTTT. Its protein product is CASSMTSGDAEDTQYF. The V and J genes are TRBV7-9 and TRBJ2-3, with 11 bases lining up with TRBD2. The V and J ends lost 5 bases and 5 bases, in that order; junction bases with no gene match: 9. CDR3 length equals 16 residues. From germline, CDR1 is SEHNR and CDR2 FQNEAQ (reference sequence).

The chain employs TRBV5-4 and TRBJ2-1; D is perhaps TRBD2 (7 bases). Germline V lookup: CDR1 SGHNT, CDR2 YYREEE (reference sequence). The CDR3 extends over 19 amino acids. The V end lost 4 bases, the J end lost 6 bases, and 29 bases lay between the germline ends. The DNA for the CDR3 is TGTGCCAGCAGCCCAAGAGGGGGGGGGCCTTCAATCTACAGCAATGAGCAGTTCTTC. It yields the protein CASSPRGGGPSIYSNEQFF.

The CDR3 region is CASSQERAGGVTDTQYF. Here the CDR3 DNA reads TGTGCCAGCAGCCAAGAGAGGGCCGGGGGAGTCACAGATACGCAGTATTTT. This chain joins TRBV4-2 and TRBJ2-3; perhaps TRBD2 as D (6 bases). V lost 0 bases to trimming and J lost 2 bases, with 15 bases between them. The CDR3 is 17 residues long. Germline V gives CDR1 LGHNA, CDR2 YNFKEQ.

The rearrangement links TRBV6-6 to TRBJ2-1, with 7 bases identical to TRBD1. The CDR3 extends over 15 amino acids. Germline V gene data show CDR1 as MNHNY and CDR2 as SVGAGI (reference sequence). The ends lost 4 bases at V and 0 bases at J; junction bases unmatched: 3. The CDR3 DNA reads TGTGCCAGCAGTTCCGGGACAGACTCCTACAATGAGCAGTTCTTC. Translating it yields CASSSGTDSYNEQFF.

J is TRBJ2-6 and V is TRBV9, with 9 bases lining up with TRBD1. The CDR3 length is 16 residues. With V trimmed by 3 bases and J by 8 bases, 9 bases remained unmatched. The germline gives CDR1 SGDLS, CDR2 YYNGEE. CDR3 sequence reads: CASSDNRGRPSNVLTF. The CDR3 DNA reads TGTGCCAGCAGCGATAACAGGGGGCGACCTTCCAACGTCCTGACTTTC. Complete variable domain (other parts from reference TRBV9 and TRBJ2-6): DSGVTQTPKHLITATGQRVTLRCSPRSGDLSVYWYQQSLDQGLQFLIQYYNGEERAKGNILERFSAQQFPDLHSELNLSSLELGDSALYFCASSDNRGRPSNVLTFGAGSRLTVL.

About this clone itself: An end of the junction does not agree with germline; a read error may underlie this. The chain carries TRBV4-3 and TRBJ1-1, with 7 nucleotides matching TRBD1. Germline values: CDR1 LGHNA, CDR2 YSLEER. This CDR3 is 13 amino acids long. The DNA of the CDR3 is TGCGCCAGCAGCCAAGATGTTTGGGACAGAAGGTATTTT. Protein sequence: CASSQDVWDRRYF.